The rows below give T cell receptor beta chains drawn from one sample of a study of metastatic and nonmetastatic thyroid tumors. Using MiXCR, TCRdb reanalyzed the PCR reads. The sample lists 25,000 to 30,000 clones, around a sixth seen once, with about 5.7% in the top ten. Sequencing was performed on blood. All receptors come from a male donor with papillary thyroid cancer or a benign thyroid nodule (not recorded which). Some clones in this sample may be carry-over from other donors' samples. CDR3s include the opening cysteine and the closing phenylalanine or tryptophan. D genes are given only for firm matches. A row's size may be missing; if present it is once, few, many or a size class.

j_gene: TRBJ1-5; v_gene: TRBV5-5; abundance: many; d_gene: -; CDR3aa: CASSMRWGANQPQHF; CDR3nt: TGTGCCAGCAGCATGCGGTGGGGGGCGAATCAGCCCCAGCATTTT
j_gene: TRBJ1-1; v_gene: TRBV13; abundance: few; d_gene: -; CDR3aa: CASSFRGNTEAFF; CDR3nt: TGTGCCAGCAGCTTCCGGGGGAACACTGAAGCTTTCTTT
j_gene: TRBJ1-2; v_gene: TRBV28; abundance: few; d_gene: TRBD1; CDR3aa: CASIEAGTGRGLVYGYTF; CDR3nt: TGTGCCAGCATCGAAGCCGGGACAGGGCGAGGACTTGTCTATGGCTACACCTTC
j_gene: TRBJ1-5; v_gene: TRBV19; abundance: many; d_gene: -; CDR3aa: CASSFSGGINQPQHF; CDR3nt: TGTGCCAGTAGTTTTTCCGGGGGCATCAATCAGCCCCAGCATTTT
j_gene: TRBJ2-1; v_gene: TRBV28; abundance: many; d_gene: -; CDR3aa: CATGNEQFF; CDR3nt: TGTGCCACGGGAAATGAGCAGTTCTTC
j_gene: TRBJ1-1; v_gene: TRBV6-1; abundance: medium-sized; d_gene: -; CDR3aa: CASGLSTGYTEAFF; CDR3nt: TGTGCCAGCGGCCTAAGTACAGGGTACACTGAAGCTTTCTTT
j_gene: TRBJ2-1; v_gene: TRBV19; abundance: many; d_gene: TRBD1; CDR3aa: CASTLDRVSEQFF; CDR3nt: TGTGCCAGTACCCTGGACAGGGTGAGTGAGCAGTTCTTC
j_gene: TRBJ1-1; v_gene: TRBV20-1; abundance: many; d_gene: -; CDR3aa: CSAPPGQNTEAFF; CDR3nt: TGCAGTGCTCCCCCCGGACAGAACACTGAAGCTTTCTTT
j_gene: TRBJ1-1; v_gene: TRBV6-4; abundance: medium-sized; d_gene: -; CDR3aa: CASSPGSVEAFF; CDR3nt: TGTGCCAGCAGCCCGGGCTCTGTTGAAGCTTTCTTT
j_gene: TRBJ1-2; v_gene: TRBV28; abundance: few; d_gene: -; CDR3aa: CASSLAVGDGYAF; CDR3nt: TGTGCCAGCAGTTTAGCGGTGGGCGATGGCTACGCCTTC
j_gene: TRBJ2-2; v_gene: TRBV3-1; abundance: medium-sized; d_gene: -; CDR3aa: CASTLNTGELFF; CDR3nt: TGTGCCAGCACCCTGAACACCGGGGAGCTGTTTTTT
j_gene: TRBJ1-5; v_gene: TRBV19; abundance: many; d_gene: -; CDR3aa: CASRVQGENQPQHF; CDR3nt: TGTGCCAGTAGGGTACAGGGCGAAAATCAGCCCCAGCATTTT
j_gene: TRBJ2-7; v_gene: TRBV27; abundance: -; d_gene: -; CDR3aa: CPSSLRRYYEQYF; CDR3nt: TGTCCCAGCAGTCTCCGCAGGTACTACGAGCAGTACTTC
j_gene: TRBJ2-3; v_gene: TRBV4-1; abundance: many; d_gene: TRBD2; CDR3aa: CASSLPSGTSSTDTQYF; CDR3nt: TGCGCCAGCAGCCTTCCCTCCGGGACTAGTAGTACAGATACGCAGTATTTT
j_gene: TRBJ1-5; v_gene: TRBV19; abundance: many; d_gene: TRBD1; CDR3aa: CATLGQLNQPQHF; CDR3nt: TGTGCCACCCTGGGACAGCTAAATCAGCCCCAGCATTTT
j_gene: TRBJ1-3; v_gene: TRBV4-2; abundance: many; d_gene: -; CDR3aa: CASSQSSSGNTIYF; CDR3nt: TGTGCCAGCAGCCAATCTAGCTCTGGAAACACCATATATTTT
j_gene: TRBJ2-1; v_gene: TRBV7-8; abundance: many; d_gene: TRBD2; CDR3aa: CASSLAGSSSYNEQFF; CDR3nt: TGTGCCAGCAGCCTAGCGGGATCTAGCTCCTACAATGAGCAGTTCTTC
j_gene: TRBJ1-5; v_gene: TRBV6-1; abundance: -; d_gene: -; CDR3aa: CASSDVTQGYQPQHF; CDR3nt: TGTGCCAGCAGTGATGTCACACAAGGCTATCAGCCCCAGCATTTT
j_gene: TRBJ2-2; v_gene: TRBV15; abundance: -; d_gene: -; CDR3aa: CATISWSTGELFF; CDR3nt: TGTGCCACCATCTCATGGTCGACCGGGGAGCTGTTTTTT
j_gene: TRBJ2-1; v_gene: TRBV7-2; abundance: many; d_gene: TRBD2; CDR3aa: CASSPGTTLDEQFF; CDR3nt: TGTGCCAGCAGCCCCGGGACTACCTTGGATGAGCAGTTCTTC
j_gene: TRBJ2-2; v_gene: TRBV9; abundance: many; d_gene: TRBD2; CDR3aa: CASSSGLAGGDTGELFF; CDR3nt: TGTGCCAGCAGTTCTGGACTAGCGGGAGGAGACACCGGGGAGCTGTTTTTT
j_gene: TRBJ2-1; v_gene: TRBV24-1; abundance: many; d_gene: TRBD2; CDR3aa: CATSDHTSGDLNEQFF; CDR3nt: TGTGCCACCAGTGATCACACTAGCGGGGACCTTAATGAGCAGTTCTTC
j_gene: TRBJ2-1; v_gene: TRBV9; abundance: many; d_gene: -; CDR3aa: CASSLQARGAEQFF; CDR3nt: TGTGCCAGCAGCCTACAAGCCAGGGGAGCTGAGCAGTTCTTC
j_gene: TRBJ2-5; v_gene: TRBV11-1; abundance: many; d_gene: -; CDR3aa: CASSFWGGGETQYF; CDR3nt: TGTGCCAGCAGCTTCTGGGGTGGGGGGGAGACCCAGTACTTC
j_gene: TRBJ1-5; v_gene: TRBV12-3/TRBV12-4; abundance: many; d_gene: -; CDR3aa: CASSTGLYQPQHF; CDR3nt: TGTGCCAGCAGCACAGGGCTTTATCAGCCCCAGCATTTT
j_gene: TRBJ1-1; v_gene: TRBV7-2; abundance: -; d_gene: TRBD1; CDR3aa: CASSKGRTGNTEAFF; CDR3nt: TGTGCCAGCAGCAAAGGACGGACAGGGAACACTGAAGCTTTCTTT
j_gene: TRBJ1-3; v_gene: TRBV11-2; abundance: many; d_gene: -; CDR3aa: CASSLRGRSSGNTIYF; CDR3nt: TGTGCCAGCAGCTTACGGGGACGGAGCTCTGGAAACACCATATATTTT
j_gene: TRBJ2-2; v_gene: TRBV30; abundance: many; d_gene: -; CDR3aa: CAWSLGLGSTGELFF; CDR3nt: TGTGCCTGGAGCCTGGGATTAGGTTCCACCGGGGAGCTGTTTTTT
j_gene: TRBJ1-5; v_gene: TRBV6-2/TRBV6-3; abundance: -; d_gene: -; CDR3aa: CASSLTVGWCNQPQHF; CDR3nt: TGTGCCAGCAGTCTAACGGTGGGCTGGTGCAATCAGCCCCAGCATTTT
j_gene: TRBJ2-7; v_gene: TRBV24-1; abundance: many; d_gene: -; CDR3aa: CATSEGYEQYF; CDR3nt: TGTGCCACCAGTGAGGGTTACGAGCAGTACTTC
j_gene: TRBJ2-1; v_gene: TRBV6-2/TRBV6-3; abundance: medium-sized; d_gene: TRBD2; CDR3aa: CASSYGTSGNEQFF; CDR3nt: TGTGCCAGCAGTTACGGGACTAGCGGCAATGAGCAGTTCTTC
j_gene: TRBJ2-7; v_gene: TRBV11-2; abundance: many; d_gene: -; CDR3aa: CASSLSRAISSYEQYF; CDR3nt: TGTGCCAGCAGCTTATCCAGGGCCATAAGCTCCTACGAGCAGTACTTC
j_gene: TRBJ2-7; v_gene: TRBV27; abundance: -; d_gene: -; CDR3aa: CASSLQGARYDQYF; CDR3nt: TGTGCCAGCAGTCTACAGGGTGCGCGGTACGATCAGTACTTC
j_gene: TRBJ2-2; v_gene: TRBV18; abundance: many; d_gene: -; CDR3aa: CASSPERVTGELFF; CDR3nt: TGTGCCAGCTCACCGGAAAGGGTAACCGGGGAGCTGTTTTTT
j_gene: TRBJ2-1; v_gene: TRBV3-1; abundance: many; d_gene: TRBD2; CDR3aa: CASSQEAWGSGRAFVEQFF; CDR3nt: TGTGCCAGCAGCCAAGAAGCCTGGGGTAGCGGGAGGGCCTTCGTTGAGCAGTTCTTC
j_gene: TRBJ1-3; v_gene: TRBV12-3/TRBV12-4; abundance: few; d_gene: -; CDR3aa: CASSLTVSSGNTIYF; CDR3nt: TGTGCCAGCAGTTTAACGGTGAGCTCTGGAAACACCATATATTTT
j_gene: TRBJ2-3; v_gene: TRBV4-2; abundance: many; d_gene: TRBD2; CDR3aa: CASSQGVRGGTDTQYF; CDR3nt: TGTGCCAGCAGCCAAGGGGTTCGGGGGGGCACAGATACGCAGTATTTT
j_gene: TRBJ2-3; v_gene: TRBV5-6; abundance: -; d_gene: TRBD1; CDR3aa: CASSWDSLTDTQYF; CDR3nt: TGTGCCAGCAGCTGGGACAGCTTAACAGATACGCAGTATTTT
j_gene: TRBJ2-7; v_gene: TRBV28; abundance: few; d_gene: -; CDR3aa: CASSSDQYEQYF; CDR3nt: TGTGCCAGCAGTTCGGATCAATACGAGCAGTACTTC
j_gene: TRBJ2-7; v_gene: TRBV14; abundance: many; d_gene: -; CDR3aa: CASSLGGRKPYEQYF; CDR3nt: TGTGCCAGCAGCTTAGGGGGGCGGAAACCGTACGAGCAGTACTTC